This TCR beta chain was recorded in a study of blood T cell repertoires in COVID-19. Methods used by the authors: Reference gene primer amplification yielded estimated nucleated cell counts. Sequencing was performed with immunoSEQ multiplex PCR; in TCRdb, only in-frame clones are kept and a portion is missing. V and J calls and clone size are those listed in that table; D and trimming were worked out from the DNA. The sample consists of about 300,000 clones, 85% of them appearing once. This CDR3 contains 16 residues. CDR1 MGHDK and CDR2 SYGVNS come from the germline V gene. V gave up 1 base and J gave up 1 base; unmatched junction bases: 6. Assignment of participants to cohorts was predicated upon participant-reported clinical history.

This sequence was found in a woman in her 30s who had been exposed to COVID-19. This sequence joins TRBV25-1 and TRBJ1-2, with 7 nucleotides matching TRBD1. Sequenced sample: PBMCs or T cells enriched from blood (not recorded which). The CDR3 loop reads CASSEWGTAVNYGYTF. DNA for the CDR3: TGTGCCAGCAGTGAATGGGGGACAGCTGTTAACTATGGCTACACCTTC.